This passage covers 18 T cell receptor beta chains from one sample sequenced in a study of T cell responses to AZD1222 COVID-19 vaccine (dated by TCRdb to the early 2020s). Receptors were amplified or captured by the immunoSEQ multiplex PCR assay. Sourced from immuneACCESS, this table was stored by TCRdb with only in-frame sequences that have V and J called. A share of the clones is absent; for the studies checked, an unresolved V gene accounts for under half, and the remainder has no known explanation. Here the sample has about 110,000 clones; 91% occur a single time. The top ten clones comprise around 7% of the sample. The sample's time point label, decoded: baseline before first vaccination. The source material was peripheral blood, sampled on day 0 of AZD1222 vaccination. These receptor sequences come from an adult in good health.

The rearrangement joins TRBV5-1 to TRBJ1-1, with TRBD1 matching 10 bases. Per germline, CDR1 SGHRS and CDR2 YFSETQ. There are 14 residues in the CDR3. V shed 0 bases, J shed 4 bases, and the junction held 0 bases outside the gene matches. The CDR3 loop reads CASSLGTGGTEAFF. DNA of the CDR3: TGCGCCAGCAGCTTGGGGACAGGGGGCACTGAAGCTTTCTTT. Full variable domain (missing parts from reference TRBV5-1 and TRBJ1-1): KAGVTQTPRYLIKTRGQQVTLSCSPISGHRSVSWYQQTPGQGLQFLFEYFSETQRNKGNFPGRFSGRQFSNSRSEMNVSTLELGDSALYLCASSLGTGGTEAFFGQGTRLTVV.

This sequence joins TRBV7-8 and TRBJ2-2, with D possibly matching TRBD1 (6 bases). Germline V CDR1 and CDR2: SGHVS, FQNEAQ. V lost 5 bases to trimming and J lost 1 base, with 14 bases between them. The CDR3 contains 16 residues. This chain's CDR3 is CASSTLQGWNTGELFF. The CDR3 DNA reads as TGTGCCAGCAGCACTCTACAGGGTTGGAACACCGGGGAGCTGTTTTTT.

This chain joins TRBV7-6 and TRBJ1-5, with D unresolved. The CDR3 is 13 residues long. Trimming shortened V by 4 bases and J by 5 bases, and 9 bases separated the two germline ends. Germline CDR1 and CDR2: SGHVS and FNYEAQ. The CDR3 spells CASSSLGDQPQHF. DNA of the CDR3: TGTGCCAGCAGCTCCCTCGGGGATCAGCCCCAGCATTTT.

The V and J genes are TRBV6-5 and TRBJ1-1, with 7 bases identical to TRBD1. Germline V gene lookup returns CDR1 MNHEY and CDR2 SVGAGI. V was clipped by 6 bases and J by 6 bases; unmatched bases: 10. CDR3 length: 14 residues. The CDR3 nucleotides are TGTGCCAGCAGCCGTGACAGGGCCGGTGCTGAAGCTTTCTTT. It yields the protein CASSRDRAGAEAFF.

The chain links TRBV21-1 to TRBJ2-4. TRBV21-1 is designated a pseudogene. The CDR3 loop spans 16 amino acids. The CDR3 is CASSKGPDPKKNIQYF. The CDR3 DNA reads as TGTGCCAGCAGCAAAGGTCCTGACCCGAAAAAAAACATTCAGTACTTC.

J is TRBJ1-6 and V is TRBV9; a weak D match, TRBD1 (6 bases). The V gene lost 6 bases and the J gene lost 5 bases, with 9 bases spanning the gap. This CDR3 is 13 amino acids long. Germline-derived CDR1 and CDR2 are SGDLS and YYNGEE. The CDR3 protein is CASTGQDNSPLHF. The CDR3 nucleotides are TGTGCCAGCACGGGACAAGATAATTCACCCCTCCACTTT.

The genes are TRBV27 and TRBJ2-1; TRBD2 matches at 12 bases. The trim removed 0 bases at V and 9 bases at J, leaving 9 bases unmatched. The CDR3 runs to 17 residues. The germline gives CDR1 MNHEY, CDR2 SMNVEV (reference sequence). CDR3 loop: CASSLSGSLAGGAEQFF. In DNA, the CDR3 is TGTGCCAGCAGTTTATCCGGTAGTCTAGCGGGAGGGGCTGAGCAGTTCTTC.

The rearrangement uses TRBV2 and TRBJ1-5; the match to TRBD1 covers 9 bases. With 5 bases clipped from V and 6 bases from J, the junction kept 8 bases outside the gene matches. CDR3 size: 15 residues. Germline loops: CDR1 SNHLY, CDR2 FYNNEI. The CDR3 region is CASSPRTGERQPQHF. The CDR3 nucleotides are TGTGCCAGCAGTCCCAGGACAGGGGAACGTCAGCCCCAGCATTTT.

The chain uses TRBV19 and TRBJ2-3; TRBD2 matches at 13 bases. The CDR3 spans 16 residues. V dropped 6 bases and J dropped 2; count of bases not matched to a gene: 5. Germline-derived CDR1 and CDR2 are LNHDA and SQIVND (reference sequence). The CDR3: CASRLGLAGSTDTQYF. In DNA, the CDR3 is TGTGCCAGTAGGCTGGGACTAGCGGGATCCACAGATACGCAGTATTTT.

V gene TRBV4-2 combines with J gene TRBJ1-2; 9 bases line up with TRBD1. With V trimmed by 7 bases and J by 7 bases, 13 bases remained unmatched. The CDR3 has 15 residues. Germline V gives CDR1 LGHNA, CDR2 YNFKEQ. This chain's CDR3 is CASKRDRELVIGYTF. The DNA of the CDR3 is TGTGCCAGCAAAAGGGACAGGGAACTCGTCATTGGCTACACCTTC.

The chain recombines TRBV27 with TRBJ1-1; unclear D gene. Per the germline V gene, CDR1 is MNHEY and CDR2 is SMNVEV (reference sequence). The CDR3 is made up of 15 amino acids. Trimming took off 0 bases at V and 5 bases at J, with 13 bases between the two ends. The CDR3 sequence is CASSLSGLGSTEAFF. DNA of the CDR3: TGTGCCAGCAGTTTATCAGGGTTGGGTTCGACTGAAGCTTTCTTT.

As DNA, the CDR3 is TGTGCCAGCAAAGGGACAGGGGTCCCCGAGCAGTACTTC. Its protein product is CASKGTGVPEQYF. The V call is TRBV7-9, the J call TRBJ2-7; 10 nucleotides align to TRBD1. The germline V gene encodes CDR1 SEHNR and CDR2 FQNEAQ (reference sequence). The CDR3 sequence is 13 residues long. Unmatched junction bases numbered 6, after V lost 7 bases and J lost 6 bases.

This clone was picked up one time. The V gene is TRBV5-1, the J gene TRBJ1-1; TRBD1 is a possible D gene (5 bases). Germline CDR1 SGHRS, CDR2 YFSETQ. Trimming removed 4 bases at V and 0 bases at J, with 10 bases between. This CDR3 region has 14 residues. The CDR3 bases are TGCGCCAGCAGCATACAGGTTATGAACACTGAAGCTTTCTTT. It translates to CASSIQVMNTEAFF.

The V call is TRBV24-1, the J call TRBJ2-1, with D maybe TRBD1 (6 bases). Trimming shortened V by 4 bases and J by 0 bases, and 12 bases separated the two germline ends. The germline V gene encodes CDR1 KGHDR and CDR2 SFDVKD. The CDR3 runs to 16 residues. CDR3 in amino acids: CATSDHKTGSYNEQFF. CDR3 coding DNA: TGTGCCACCAGTGACCACAAGACAGGCTCCTACAATGAGCAGTTCTTC.

In this sample, this clone turned up once. The rearrangement uses TRBV2 and TRBJ1-1; D remains ambiguous. The CDR3 extends over 14 amino acids. Germline values: CDR1 SNHLY, CDR2 FYNNEI. Trimming took off 2 bases at V and 1 base at J, with 8 bases between the two ends. CDR3 sequence (DNA): TGTGCCAGCAGTGAAAGGTTAACGAACACTGAAGCTTTCTTT. This encodes CASSERLTNTEAFF. Full variable domain (rest looked up from reference TRBV2 and TRBJ1-1): EPEVTQTPSHQVTQMGQEVILRCVPISNHLYFYWYRQILGQKVEFLVSFYNNEISEKSEIFDDQFSVERPDGSNFTLKIRSTKLEDSAMYFCASSERLTNTEAFFGQGTRLTVV.

Here the CDR3 DNA reads TGTGCCAGCAGTCCCAGGGGCAGGGGAGGCCACGAGCAGTACTTC. This sequence encodes CASSPRGRGGHEQYF. The chain joins TRBV6-6 to TRBJ2-7; D assignment may be TRBD1 or TRBD2 (6 bases each). V lost 5 bases and J lost 5, with 19 bases in between. CDR1 is MNHNY and CDR2 is SVGAGI in the germline V gene (reference sequence). The CDR3 consists of 15 residues.

The chain combines TRBV19 with TRBJ1-2; D remains unclear. V shed 5 bases and J shed 8 bases, with 18 bases lying between them. The CDR3 totals 14 residues. Germline V gene lookup returns CDR1 LNHDA and CDR2 SQIVND (reference sequence). The CDR3 loop reads CASSPQAGWAGYTF. The CDR3 nucleotides read TGTGCCAGTAGTCCTCAGGCGGGTTGGGCGGGCTACACCTTC. Full variable domain (outside the CDR3, taken from reference TRBV19 and TRBJ1-2): DGGITQSPKYLFRKEGQNVTLSCEQNLNHDAMYWYRQDPGQGLRLIYYSQIVNDFQKGDIAEGYSVSREKKESFPLTVTSAQKNPTAFYLCASSPQAGWAGYTFGSGTRLTVV.

The rearrangement joins TRBV19 to TRBJ1-1; no reliable D call. This CDR3 comprises 14 residues. The V and J ends lost 7 bases and 4 bases respectively, with 16 bases between them. Germline CDR1 is LNHDA and CDR2 is SQIVND (reference sequence). The CDR3 DNA sequence: TGTGCCAGTACTCCAACCGCCTGGGTCACTGAAGCTTTCTTT. Its protein product is CASTPTAWVTEAFF. The full variable domain, in which reference TRBV19 and TRBJ1-1 provide the parts outside the CDR3, is DGGITQSPKYLFRKEGQNVTLSCEQNLNHDAMYWYRQDPGQGLRLIYYSQIVNDFQKGDIAEGYSVSREKKESFPLTVTSAQKNPTAFYLCASTPTAWVTEAFFGQGTRLTVV.